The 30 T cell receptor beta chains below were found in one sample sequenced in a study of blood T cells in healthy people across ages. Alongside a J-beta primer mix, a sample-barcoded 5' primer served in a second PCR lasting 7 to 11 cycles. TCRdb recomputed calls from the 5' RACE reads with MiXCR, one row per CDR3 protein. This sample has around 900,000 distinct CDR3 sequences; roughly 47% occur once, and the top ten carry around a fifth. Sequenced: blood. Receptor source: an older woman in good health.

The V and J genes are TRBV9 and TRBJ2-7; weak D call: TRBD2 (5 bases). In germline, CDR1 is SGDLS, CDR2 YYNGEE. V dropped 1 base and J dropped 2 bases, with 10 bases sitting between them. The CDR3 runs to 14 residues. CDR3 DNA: TGTGCCAGCAGCGTAAAGCCGGGAACCTACGAGCAGTACTTC. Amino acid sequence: CASSVKPGTYEQYF.

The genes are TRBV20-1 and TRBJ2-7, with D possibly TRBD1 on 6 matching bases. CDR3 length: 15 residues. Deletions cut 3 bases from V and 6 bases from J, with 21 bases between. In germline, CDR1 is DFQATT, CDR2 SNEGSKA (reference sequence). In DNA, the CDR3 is TGCAGTGCTAGGGATTGGGGGCTGGGTTATGGCGAGCAGTACTTC. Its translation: CSARDWGLGYGEQYF.

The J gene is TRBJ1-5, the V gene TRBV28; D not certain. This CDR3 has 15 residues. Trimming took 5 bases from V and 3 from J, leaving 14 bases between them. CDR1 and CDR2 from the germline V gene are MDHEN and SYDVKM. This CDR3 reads CASSTEWQLNQPQHF. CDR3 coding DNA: TGTGCCAGCAGTACCGAATGGCAACTCAATCAGCCCCAGCATTTT.

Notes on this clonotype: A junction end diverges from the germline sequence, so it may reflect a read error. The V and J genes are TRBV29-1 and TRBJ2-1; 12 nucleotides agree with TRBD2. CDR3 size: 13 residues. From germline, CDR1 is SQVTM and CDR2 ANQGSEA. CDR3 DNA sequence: TGCTGCGTTCGGACTAGCGGGAACTATGAGCAGTTCTTC. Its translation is CCVRTSGNYEQFF.

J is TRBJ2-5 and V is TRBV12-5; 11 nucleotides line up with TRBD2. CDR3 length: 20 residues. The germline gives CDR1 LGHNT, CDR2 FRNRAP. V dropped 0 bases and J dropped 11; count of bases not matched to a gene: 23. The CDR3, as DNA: TGTGCTAGTGGTTTGGTACAGCGGGGGGAGACTAGCGGGAACTACAATGAGCAGTACTTC. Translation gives CASGLVQRGETSGNYNEQYF.

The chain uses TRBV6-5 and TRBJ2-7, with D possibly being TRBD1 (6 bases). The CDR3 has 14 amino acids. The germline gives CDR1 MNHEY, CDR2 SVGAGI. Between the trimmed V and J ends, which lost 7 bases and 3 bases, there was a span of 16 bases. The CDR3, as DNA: TGTGCCAGCACCACAAGTCGCAGGGGCTACGAGCAGTACTTC. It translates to CASTTSRRGYEQYF.

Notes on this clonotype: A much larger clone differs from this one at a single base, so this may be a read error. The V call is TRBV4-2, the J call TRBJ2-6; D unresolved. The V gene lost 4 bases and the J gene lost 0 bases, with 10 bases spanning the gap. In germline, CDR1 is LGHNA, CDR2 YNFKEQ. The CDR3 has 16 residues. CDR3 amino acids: CASSRVGRSGANVLTF. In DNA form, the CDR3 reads TGTGCCAGCAGCCGAGTAGGTCGCTCTGGGGCCAACGTCCTGACTTTC.

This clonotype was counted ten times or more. The CDR3 DNA reads TGCAGCGTTGAAGATCGGCAAGGGATGAAGACCCAGTACTTC. Translated: CSVEDRQGMKTQYF. This chain connects TRBV29-1 to TRBJ2-7; no firm D call. Judging by the DNA end, TRBJ2-5 fits better; the J call may be wrong. The germline CDR1 and CDR2 sequences are SQVTM and ANQGSEA. This CDR3 comprises 14 residues.

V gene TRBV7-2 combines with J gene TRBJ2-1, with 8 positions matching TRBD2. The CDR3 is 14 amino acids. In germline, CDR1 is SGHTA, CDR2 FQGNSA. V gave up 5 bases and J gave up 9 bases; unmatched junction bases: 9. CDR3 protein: CASSPGLGSREQFF. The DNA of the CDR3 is TGTGCCAGCAGCCCGGGACTAGGGTCGCGTGAGCAGTTCTTC.

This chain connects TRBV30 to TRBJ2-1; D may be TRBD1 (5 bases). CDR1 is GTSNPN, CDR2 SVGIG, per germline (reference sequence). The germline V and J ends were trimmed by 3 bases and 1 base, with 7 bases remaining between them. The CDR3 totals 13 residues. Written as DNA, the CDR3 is TGTGCCTGGAGCCAGGGATCCTACAATGAGCAGTTCTTC. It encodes CAWSQGSYNEQFF.

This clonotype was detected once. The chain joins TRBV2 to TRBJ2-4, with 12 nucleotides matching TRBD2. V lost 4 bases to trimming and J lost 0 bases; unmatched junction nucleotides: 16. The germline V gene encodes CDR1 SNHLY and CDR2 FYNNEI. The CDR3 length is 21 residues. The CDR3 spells CASSAPRVRLAGVLAKNIQYF. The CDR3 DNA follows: TGTGCCAGCAGTGCCCCAAGGGTGAGACTAGCGGGAGTGTTAGCCAAAAACATTCAGTACTTC.

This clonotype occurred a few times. The DNA of the CDR3 is TGTGCCAGCAGTAGCGGGAGTGACGAGCAGTACTTC. The encoded protein is CASSSGSDEQYF. The chain couples TRBV2 to TRBJ2-7, with 8 positions matching TRBD2. There are 12 residues in the CDR3. J gave up 5 bases and V 5 bases, and 2 bases lay outside the gene matches. CDR1 and CDR2 from the germline V gene are SNHLY and FYNNEI.

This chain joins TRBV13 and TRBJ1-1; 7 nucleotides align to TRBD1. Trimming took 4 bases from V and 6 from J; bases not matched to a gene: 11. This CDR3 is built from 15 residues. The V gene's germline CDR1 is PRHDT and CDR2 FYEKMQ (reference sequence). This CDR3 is CASSSQYRGGAEAFF. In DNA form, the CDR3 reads TGTGCCAGCAGCTCTCAATACAGGGGAGGAGCTGAAGCTTTCTTT.

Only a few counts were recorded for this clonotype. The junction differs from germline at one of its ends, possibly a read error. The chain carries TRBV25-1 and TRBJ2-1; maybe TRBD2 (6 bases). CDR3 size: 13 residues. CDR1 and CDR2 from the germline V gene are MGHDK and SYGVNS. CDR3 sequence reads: CASSVLAYNEQFF. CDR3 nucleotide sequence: TGTGCCAGCAGTGTACTAGCCTATAATGAGCAGTTCTTC.

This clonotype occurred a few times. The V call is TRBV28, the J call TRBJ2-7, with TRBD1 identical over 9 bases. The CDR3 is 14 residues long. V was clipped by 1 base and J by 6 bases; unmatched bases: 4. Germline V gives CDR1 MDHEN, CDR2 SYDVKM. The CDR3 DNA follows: TGTGCCAGCAGTTTATCCGGGACAGGGCCCGAGCAGTACTTC. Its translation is CASSLSGTGPEQYF.

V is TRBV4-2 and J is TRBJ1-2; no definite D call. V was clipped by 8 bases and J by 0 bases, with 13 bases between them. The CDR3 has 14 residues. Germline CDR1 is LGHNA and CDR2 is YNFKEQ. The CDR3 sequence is CASSPGDANYGYTF. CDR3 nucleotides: TGTGCCAGCTCACCCGGTGATGCTAACTATGGCTACACCTTC.

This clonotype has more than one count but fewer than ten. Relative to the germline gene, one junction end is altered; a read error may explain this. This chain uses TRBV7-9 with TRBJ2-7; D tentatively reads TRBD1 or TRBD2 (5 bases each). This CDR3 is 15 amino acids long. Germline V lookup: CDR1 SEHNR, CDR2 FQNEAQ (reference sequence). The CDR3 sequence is CASSLGAGGYNEQYF. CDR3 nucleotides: TGTGCCAGCAGTTTAGGGGCGGGCGGATACAACGAGCAGTACTTC.

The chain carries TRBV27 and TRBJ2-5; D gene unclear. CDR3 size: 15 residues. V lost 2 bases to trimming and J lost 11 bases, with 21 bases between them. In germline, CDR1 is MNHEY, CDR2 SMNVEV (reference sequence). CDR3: CASSLVPPGHNEQYF. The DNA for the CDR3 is TGTGCCAGCAGTTTAGTGCCCCCAGGCCACAATGAGCAGTACTTC.

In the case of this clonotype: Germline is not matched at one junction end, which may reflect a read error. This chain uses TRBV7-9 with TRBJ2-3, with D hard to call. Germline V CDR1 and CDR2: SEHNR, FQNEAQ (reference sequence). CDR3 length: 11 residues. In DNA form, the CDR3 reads TGTTCCAGCAGCACCGGAGATACGCAGTATTTT. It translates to CSSSTGDTQYF.

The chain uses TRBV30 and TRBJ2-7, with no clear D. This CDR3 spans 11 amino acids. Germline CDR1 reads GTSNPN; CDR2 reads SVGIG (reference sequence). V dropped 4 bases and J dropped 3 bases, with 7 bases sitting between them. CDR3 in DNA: TGTGCCTGGAACATAAACTACGAGCAGTACTTC. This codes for CAWNINYEQYF.

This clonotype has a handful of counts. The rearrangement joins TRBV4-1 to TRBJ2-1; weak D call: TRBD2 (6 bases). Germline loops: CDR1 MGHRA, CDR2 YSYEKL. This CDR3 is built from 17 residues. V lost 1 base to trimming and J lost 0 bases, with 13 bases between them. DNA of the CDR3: TGCGCCAGCAGCCAAGGGGGGTTAGCGGACTCCTACAATGAGCAGTTCTTC. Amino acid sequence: CASSQGGLADSYNEQFF.

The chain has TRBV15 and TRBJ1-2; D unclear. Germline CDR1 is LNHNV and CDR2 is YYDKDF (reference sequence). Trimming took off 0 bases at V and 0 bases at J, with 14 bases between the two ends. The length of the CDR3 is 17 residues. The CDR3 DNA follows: TGTGCCACCAGCAGAGATCTTTCGCCAAATGCTAACTATGGCTACACCTTC. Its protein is CATSRDLSPNANYGYTF.

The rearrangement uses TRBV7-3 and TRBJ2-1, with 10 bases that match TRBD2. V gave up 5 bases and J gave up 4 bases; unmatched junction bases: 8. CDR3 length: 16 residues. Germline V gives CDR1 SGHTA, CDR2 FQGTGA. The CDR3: CASSPRASGGYNEQFF. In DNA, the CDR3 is TGTGCCAGCAGCCCTCGTGCTAGCGGGGGTTACAATGAGCAGTTCTTC.

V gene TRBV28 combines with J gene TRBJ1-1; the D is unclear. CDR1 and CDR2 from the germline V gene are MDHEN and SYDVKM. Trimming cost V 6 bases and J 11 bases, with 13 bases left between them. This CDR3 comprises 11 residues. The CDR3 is CASRYQDSAFF. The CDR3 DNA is TGTGCCAGCAGATACCAGGATTCGGCTTTCTTT.

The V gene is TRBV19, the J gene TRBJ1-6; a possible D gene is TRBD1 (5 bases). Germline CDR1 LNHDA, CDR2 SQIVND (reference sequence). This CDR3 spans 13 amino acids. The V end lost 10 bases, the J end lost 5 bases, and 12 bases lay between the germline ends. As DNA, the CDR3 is TGTGCCACCGGGGACGGAGATAATTCACCCCTCCACTTT. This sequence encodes CATGDGDNSPLHF.

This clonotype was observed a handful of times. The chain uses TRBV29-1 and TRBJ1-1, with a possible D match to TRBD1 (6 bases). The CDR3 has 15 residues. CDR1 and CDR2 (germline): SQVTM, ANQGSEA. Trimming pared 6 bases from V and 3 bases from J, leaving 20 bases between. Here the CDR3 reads CSVGPQGLSDTEAFF. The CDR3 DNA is TGCAGCGTGGGGCCACAGGGCCTATCGGACACTGAAGCTTTCTTT.

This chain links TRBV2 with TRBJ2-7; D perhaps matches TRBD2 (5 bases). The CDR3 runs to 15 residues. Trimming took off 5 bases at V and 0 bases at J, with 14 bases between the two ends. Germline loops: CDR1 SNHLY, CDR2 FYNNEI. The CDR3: CASSREGSSSYEQYF. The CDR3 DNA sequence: TGTGCCAGCAGTAGAGAGGGCTCCAGCTCCTACGAGCAGTACTTC.

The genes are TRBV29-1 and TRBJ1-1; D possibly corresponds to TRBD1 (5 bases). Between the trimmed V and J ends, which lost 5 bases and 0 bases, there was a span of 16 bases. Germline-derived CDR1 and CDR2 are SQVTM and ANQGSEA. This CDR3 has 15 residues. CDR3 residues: CSVRPGTGMNTEAFF. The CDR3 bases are TGCAGCGTTAGACCCGGGACGGGGATGAACACTGAAGCTTTCTTT.

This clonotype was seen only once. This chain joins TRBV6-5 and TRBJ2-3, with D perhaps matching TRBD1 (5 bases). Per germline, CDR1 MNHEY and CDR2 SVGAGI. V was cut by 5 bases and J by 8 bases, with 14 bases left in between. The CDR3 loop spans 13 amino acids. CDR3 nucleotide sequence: TGTGCCAGCAGTGGAAAGGGGTTCCGTACGCAGTATTTT. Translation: CASSGKGFRTQYF.

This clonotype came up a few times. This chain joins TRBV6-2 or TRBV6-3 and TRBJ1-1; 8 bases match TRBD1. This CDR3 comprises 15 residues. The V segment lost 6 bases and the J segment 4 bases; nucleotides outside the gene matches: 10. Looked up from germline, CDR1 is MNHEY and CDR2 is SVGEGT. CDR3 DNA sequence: TGTGCCAGCAGGCCAATTCAGGGGGCTTTCACTGAAGCTTTCTTT. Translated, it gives CASRPIQGAFTEAFF.